Below are 4 T cell receptor beta chains sequenced from a single sample in a study of blood T cell repertoires in COVID-19. Profiled with immunoSEQ multiplex PCR; TCRdb holds only in-frame clones, not every one. The sample consists of about 200,000 clones, 60% to 85% of them appearing once. Sequencing was performed on peripheral blood. These receptors came from a woman in her seventies with acute or convalescent COVID-19.

The V and J genes are TRBV2 and TRBJ1-2; 9 bases fit TRBD1. CDR3 length equals 13 residues. Germline CDR1 is SNHLY and CDR2 is FYNNEI. Germline trimming cut 6 bases from V and 9 bases from J; bases unmatched to any gene: 8. In DNA form, the CDR3 reads TGTGCCAGCAGGGGACAGGGACCTATGCGCTACACCTTC. Translating gives CASRGQGPMRYTF.

V is TRBV10-3 and J is TRBJ1-6; D perhaps matches TRBD1 (6 bases). Trimming removed 3 bases at V and 7 bases at J, with 13 bases between. CDR1 is ENHRY, CDR2 SYGVKD, per germline. This CDR3 region has 15 residues. The CDR3 reads CAISEFRGANSPLHF. The CDR3 region has the DNA TGTGCCATCAGTGAATTTCGGGGGGCAAATTCACCCCTCCACTTT.

This clone was seen once. The chain combines TRBV2 with TRBJ2-7, with D possibly being TRBD1 (5 bases). V lost 0 bases and J lost 4, with 13 bases in between. The CDR3 is 15 amino acids. Germline V CDR1 and CDR2: SNHLY, FYNNEI. The CDR3 protein is CASSEAGAESYEQYF. CDR3 nucleotide sequence: TGTGCCAGCAGTGAAGCAGGGGCCGAGAGTTACGAGCAGTACTTC.

This chain uses TRBV18 with TRBJ2-5; no clear D. With 3 bases removed from V and 3 bases from J, the gap between germline ends came to 2 bases. CDR1 is KGHSH and CDR2 is LQKENI in the germline V gene. CDR3 size: 11 residues. CDR3 region: CASSPKETQYF. For the CDR3, the DNA is TGTGCCAGCTCACCCAAAGAGACCCAGTACTTC.